A selection of T cell receptor beta chains follows, all from one sample in a study of graft-versus-host responses after intestinal transplantation. Clones were read by immunoSEQ multiplex PCR, and TCRdb kept only the in-frame ones, dropping some. The sample contains around 16,000 clones, around 87% of which appear only once. Sequencing was performed on bone marrow, taken nearly 130 days after intestinal transplantation. These TCRs come from a human patient who received an intestinal transplant, so some T cells may come from the graft donor. The CDR3 runs from the conserved cysteine through the conserved F or W. D genes are given only for firm matches. Only part of the rows carry a size: once, few, many, or a class if the clone is expanded.

>TRBV6-1|11|NA|TRBJ2-7|NA
CASSYPLEQYF
TGTGCCAGCAGCTACCCTTTGGAGCAGTACTTC
>TRBV7-9|12|NA|TRBJ2-7|NA
CASNVGVDEQYF
TGTGCCAGCAACGTAGGGGTAGACGAGCAGTACTTC
>TRBV7-9|16|NA|TRBJ1-1|TRBD1
CASSLDGAGGNAEAFF
TGTGCCAGCAGCTTAGATGGGGCAGGGGGCAACGCTGAAGCTTTCTTT
>TRBV6-6|13|NA|TRBJ2-5|NA
CASSYSTGETQYF
TGTGCCAGCAGTTACTCCACCGGGGAGACCCAGTACTTC
>TRBV13|14|NA|TRBJ2-7|TRBD1
CASSFRTGGNEQYF
TGTGCCAGCAGCTTTCGGACAGGGGGCAACGAGCAGTACTTC
>TRBV19|14|NA|TRBJ2-5|NA
CASSIDPWGETQYF
TGTGCCAGTAGTATAGATCCCTGGGGAGAGACCCAGTACTTC
>TRBV14|16|once|TRBJ2-1|TRBD2
CASSLRVSGGPNEQFF
TGTGCCAGCAGCCTAAGGGTGTCGGGAGGGCCAAATGAGCAGTTCTTC
>TRBV28|14|NA|TRBJ2-7|NA
CASSSKPRNYEQYF
TGTGCCAGCAGTTCGAAACCTCGGAACTACGAGCAGTACTTC
>TRBV4-2|13|NA|TRBJ2-1|NA
CASSKTIAGEQFF
TGTGCCAGCAGCAAGACCATAGCAGGTGAGCAGTTCTTC
>TRBV6-1|17|NA|TRBJ2-1|NA
CASSDWVYSRLYNEQFF
TGTGCCAGCAGTGATTGGGTGTATTCCCGCCTATACAATGAGCAGTTCTTC
>TRBV7-7|15|NA|TRBJ2-5|TRBD1
CASSSGTGPQETQYF
TGTGCTAGCAGCTCTGGGACAGGCCCTCAAGAGACCCAGTACTTC
>TRBV14|18|NA|TRBJ1-3|NA
CASSEKWGGHLSGNTIYF
TGTGCCAGCAGCGAAAAATGGGGTGGACACCTCTCTGGAAACACCATATATTTT
>TRBV5-8|15|NA|TRBJ2-1|TRBD2
CASSFGLAAYNEQFF
TGTGCCAGCAGCTTTGGACTAGCGGCCTACAATGAGCAGTTCTTC
>TRBV19|13|NA|TRBJ2-1|NA
CASSLGLYNEQFF
TGTGCCAGTAGTCTCGGACTCTACAATGAGCAGTTCTTC
>TRBV19|15|NA|TRBJ1-1|TRBD1
CASSEMDRVWTEAFF
TGTGCCAGTAGTGAAATGGACAGGGTATGGACTGAAGCTTTCTTT
>TRBV21-1|11|few|TRBJ2-3|NA
CARQGTDTQYF
TGTGCCAGACAGGGCACAGATACGCAGTATTTT
>TRBV28|15|NA|TRBJ1-1|TRBD1
CASSRQGLGNTEAFF
TGTGCCAGCAGTCGACAGGGGTTGGGGAACACTGAAGCTTTCTTT